The 14 T cell receptor beta chains listed next were all sequenced from one sample in a study of CD8 T cells in Susac syndrome. Random hexamers were used to reverse transcribe an amount of roughly 0.45 to 1 ug RNA. Each CDR3 protein is one row after TCRdb ran MiXCR on the immunoSEQ multiplex PCR reads. The data hold roughly 130,000 distinct CDR3 sequences, with over 95% observed a single time. Sequences were obtained from CD4+ T cells from PBMCs. These receptors were obtained from a human donor with Susac syndrome.

In DNA, the CDR3 is TGTGCCAGCAGCGCTCCCCCGCAGGGGGGTTATGCTTTCTTT. Its protein is CASSAPPQGGYAFF. The chain recombines TRBV9 with TRBJ1-1; TRBD1 aligns across 7 bases. The V and J ends lost 3 bases and 11 bases, in that order; junction bases with no gene match: 13. CDR1 is SGDLS and CDR2 is YYNGEE in the germline V gene. CDR3 length equals 14 residues.

This chain links TRBV5-1 with TRBJ2-5; 8 bases are a match to TRBD1. The CDR3 covers 17 residues. Trimming at V came to 0 bases and at J to 1 base, leaving 8 bases not matched to a gene. Germline V CDR1 and CDR2: SGHRS, YFSETQ. In DNA form, the CDR3 reads TGCGCCAGCAGCTTGGAGGGACAGGCGGCTTTCCAAGAGACCCAGTACTTC. Encoded protein: CASSLEGQAAFQETQYF.

This chain links TRBV24-1 with TRBJ2-3; D gene unclear. Trimming left V 5 bases short and J 2 bases short, with 7 bases between. This CDR3 is built from 13 residues. Germline CDR1 KGHDR, CDR2 SFDVKD. The CDR3 nucleotides read TGTGCCACCAGTGGTTGGGACACAGATACGCAGTATTTT. Translation: CATSGWDTDTQYF.

The chain links TRBV30 to TRBJ1-1; 8 bases agree with TRBD1. The V gene's germline CDR1 is GTSNPN and CDR2 SVGIG (reference sequence). The junction had 12 bases not matched to a gene; V was cut back by 0 bases and J by 6 bases. The CDR3 contains 16 residues. In DNA form, the CDR3 reads TGTGCCTGGAGTGTAGGGGCAGGGGGCGCTGGGGCTGAAGCTTTCTTT. Protein product: CAWSVGAGGAGAEAFF.

The rearrangement joins TRBV29-1 to TRBJ2-6; the D is unclear. Trimming stripped 5 bases from V and 1 base from J, with 9 bases between. The CDR3 loop spans 14 amino acids. The germline V gene has CDR1 SQVTM and CDR2 ANQGSEA. The chain's CDR3 is CSVLSPSGANVLTF. The CDR3 DNA follows: TGCAGCGTTTTAAGTCCGTCTGGGGCCAACGTCCTGACTTTC.

The chain has TRBV29-1 and TRBJ1-1; D not resolved. The CDR3 spans 12 residues. The germline CDR1 and CDR2 sequences are SQVTM and ANQGSEA. CDR3 residues: CTERNMNTEAFF. CDR3 bases: TGCACGGAGCGAAACATGAACACTGAAGCTTTCTTT.

The rearrangement uses TRBV18 and TRBJ1-3; D call uncertain. Trimming shortened V by 2 bases and J by 3 bases, and 8 bases separated the two germline ends. The CDR3 consists of 14 residues. CDR1 KGHSH and CDR2 LQKENI come from the germline V gene. Here the CDR3 reads CASSPGVVGNTIYF. The DNA for the CDR3 is TGTGCCAGCTCACCAGGGGTTGTTGGAAACACCATATATTTT.

The V and J genes are TRBV3-1 and TRBJ2-7; no definite D call. The CDR3 contains 15 residues. Deletions cut 0 bases from V and 6 bases from J, with 15 bases between. Germline CDR1 and CDR2: LGHDT and YNNKEL (reference sequence). CDR3 DNA sequence: TGTGCCAGCAGCCAAGACTACCTCAAAGTGCGCGAGCAGTACTTC. Protein product: CASSQDYLKVREQYF.

This chain joins TRBV28 and TRBJ2-7; no reliable D call. CDR3 length: 15 residues. Between the trimmed V and J ends, which lost 2 bases and 0 bases, there was a span of 11 bases. Germline V CDR1 and CDR2: MDHEN, SYDVKM. The CDR3: CASSLKAEFSYEQYF. The CDR3 DNA is TGTGCCAGCAGTTTAAAGGCAGAGTTCTCCTACGAGCAGTACTTC.

The chain joins TRBV2 to TRBJ1-5; 9 bases fit TRBD1. The junction had 7 bases not matched to a gene; V was cut back by 3 bases and J by 7 bases. The CDR3 consists of 15 residues. The germline V gene encodes CDR1 SNHLY and CDR2 FYNNEI. The CDR3 reads CASSDRQGVRQPQHF. Here the CDR3 DNA reads TGTGCCAGCAGTGACCGACAGGGGGTACGGCAGCCCCAGCATTTT.

The chain couples TRBV3-1 to TRBJ2-5; 10 bases match TRBD2. CDR3 size: 15 residues. V was clipped by 4 bases and J by 6 bases; unmatched bases: 8. Germline V CDR1 and CDR2: LGHDT, YNNKEL (reference sequence). CDR3 DNA sequence: TGTGCCAGCAGCCCTCAAGCGGGAGGGCCGAAGACCCAGTACTTC. Translated: CASSPQAGGPKTQYF.

This clonotype was counted once. J is TRBJ2-5 and V is TRBV5-6, with D possibly being TRBD2 (6 bases). The CDR3 has 14 amino acids. V shed 4 bases and J shed 1 base, with 11 bases lying between them. Germline V gives CDR1 SGHDT, CDR2 YYEEEE. The CDR3 DNA reads TGTGCCAGCAGCCTCCGGGACTTCCAAGAGACCCAGTACTTC. It encodes CASSLRDFQETQYF.

The V gene is TRBV28, the J gene TRBJ2-5; TRBD2 matches 8 bases. V shed 3 bases, J shed 7 bases, and the junction held 7 bases outside the gene matches. Germline CDR1 is MDHEN and CDR2 is SYDVKM. The CDR3 consists of 14 residues. This CDR3 reads CASSLVAGRLTQYF. CDR3 DNA sequence: TGTGCCAGCAGTTTGGTAGCGGGAAGGTTGACCCAGTACTTC. The full variable domain, in which reference TRBV28 and TRBJ2-5 provide the parts outside the CDR3, is DVKVTQSSRYLVKRTGEKVFLECVQDMDHENMFWYRQDPGLGLRLIYFSYDVKMKEKGDIPEGYSVSREKKERFSLILESASTNQTSMYLCASSLVAGRLTQYFGPGTRLLVL.

Only a few counts were recorded for this clonotype. The chain recombines TRBV5-1 with TRBJ2-3; tentative D call: TRBD2 (5 bases). V was trimmed by 1 base and J by 6 bases, leaving 6 bases between them. CDR1 SGHRS and CDR2 YFSETQ come from the germline V gene. CDR3 length: 12 residues. CDR3 in amino acids: CASSLPGDTQYF. The CDR3 DNA follows: TGCGCCAGCAGCTTGCCGGGGGATACGCAGTATTTT.